This T cell receptor beta chain was captured in a study of blood T cell repertoires in COVID-19. This clone appeared a single time. This CDR3 spans 15 amino acids. CDR1 is SGHRS and CDR2 is YFSETQ in the germline V gene. The V end lost 2 bases, the J end lost 7 bases, and 13 bases lay between the germline ends. The method was immunoSEQ multiplex PCR; TCRdb's version includes in-frame clones alone and lacks a portion of them. The data contain 380,000 or so clones, about 80% of them singletons. The sample consisted of peripheral blood. This chain joins TRBV5-1 and TRBJ1-6, with D possibly being TRBD1 (6 bases). The sequence derives from a human donor with acute or convalescent COVID-19. The donor label of this sample is uncertain. CDR3: CASSLHGQRNSPLHF. DNA of the CDR3: TGCGCCAGCAGCTTACATGGACAGCGAAATTCACCCCTCCACTTT.